This T cell receptor beta chain appears in the sequencing data of a study of control samples from healthy donors and cancer patients. The ends lost 3 bases at V and 0 bases at J; junction bases unmatched: 9. CDR3 size: 19 residues. Germline V gene lookup returns CDR1 LNHDA and CDR2 SQIVND (reference sequence). Sequencing used immunoSEQ multiplex PCR; TCRdb keeps in-frame clones, though not all of them. The sample contains under 200,000 clones, roughly 91% of which appear only once. Sequencing was performed on blood. The receptor was derived from a woman in her 30s in good health. This sequence joins TRBV19 and TRBJ2-6; 9 nucleotides match TRBD2. The CDR3 region has the DNA TGTGCCAGTAGTATCCTTCTAGCGGGACCCGCCTCTGGGGCCAACGTCCTGACTTTC. Encoded protein: CASSILLAGPASGANVLTF.